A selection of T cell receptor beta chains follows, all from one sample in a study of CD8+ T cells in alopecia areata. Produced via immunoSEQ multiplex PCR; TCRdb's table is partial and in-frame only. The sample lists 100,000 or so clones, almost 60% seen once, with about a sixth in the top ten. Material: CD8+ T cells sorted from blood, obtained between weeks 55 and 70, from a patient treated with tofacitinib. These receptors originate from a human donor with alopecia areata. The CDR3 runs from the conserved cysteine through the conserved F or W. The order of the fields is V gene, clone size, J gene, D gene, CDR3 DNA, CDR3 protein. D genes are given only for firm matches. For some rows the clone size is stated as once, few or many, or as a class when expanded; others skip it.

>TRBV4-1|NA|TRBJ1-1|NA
TGCGCCAGCAGCCAAGTACGACAGATCGGGGCTGAAGCTTTCTTT
CASSQVRQIGAEAFF
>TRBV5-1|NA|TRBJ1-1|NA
TGCGCCAGCAGCTTCTCCACCACTGGCGGTACTGAAGCTTTCTTT
CASSFSTTGGTEAFF
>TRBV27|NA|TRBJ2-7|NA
TGTGCCAGCAGTATCGACCCCGCCTACGAGCAGTACTTC
CASSIDPAYEQYF
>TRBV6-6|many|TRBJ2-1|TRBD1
TGTGCCAGCAGTACCGACAGGGAAAACTTTGAGCAGTTCTTC
CASSTDRENFEQFF
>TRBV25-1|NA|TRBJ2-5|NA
TGTGCCAGCAGTGAAATCAGGGCATACCAAGAGACCCAGTACTTC
CASSEIRAYQETQYF
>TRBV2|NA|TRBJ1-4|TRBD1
TGTGCCAGCCAACCGACGACAGGGGTCGAAAAACTGTTTTTT
CASQPTTGVEKLFF
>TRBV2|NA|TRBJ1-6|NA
TGTGCCAGCGCCCTACGCTCCTATAATTCACCCCTCCACTTT
CASALRSYNSPLHF
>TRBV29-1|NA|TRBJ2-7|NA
TGCAGCATACCCGGGGCCCTCACACCTTACGAGCAGTACTTC
CSIPGALTPYEQYF
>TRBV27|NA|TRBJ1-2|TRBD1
TGTGCCAGCAGGCCAGGGGGGGGCGGCTATGGCTACACCTTC
CASRPGGGGYGYTF
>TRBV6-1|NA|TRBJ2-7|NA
TGTGCCAGCAGTGAAGTCGATGGGCACTACGAGCAGTACTTC
CASSEVDGHYEQYF
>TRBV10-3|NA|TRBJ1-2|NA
TGTGCCACAGGAACAGATGGCTACACCTTC
CATGTDGYTF
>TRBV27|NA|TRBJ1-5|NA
TGTGCCAGCAGTTTCCAAGGGGTCAATCAGCCCCAGCATTTT
CASSFQGVNQPQHF
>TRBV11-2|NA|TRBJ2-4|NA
TGTGCCAGCCAGGGGGGGCCGAAAAACATTCAGTACTTC
CASQGGPKNIQYF
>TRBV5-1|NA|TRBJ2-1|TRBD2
TGCGCCAGCAGCTGGACTAGCGGGGCCAATGAGCAGTTCTTC
CASSWTSGANEQFF
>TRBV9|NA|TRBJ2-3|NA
TGTGCCAGCGGCGCGCCTGCCACAGATACGCAGTATTTT
CASGAPATDTQYF
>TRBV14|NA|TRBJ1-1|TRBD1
TGTGCCAGCAGCCCGAGGGGGCTTGACTTCACTGAAGCTTTCTTT
CASSPRGLDFTEAFF